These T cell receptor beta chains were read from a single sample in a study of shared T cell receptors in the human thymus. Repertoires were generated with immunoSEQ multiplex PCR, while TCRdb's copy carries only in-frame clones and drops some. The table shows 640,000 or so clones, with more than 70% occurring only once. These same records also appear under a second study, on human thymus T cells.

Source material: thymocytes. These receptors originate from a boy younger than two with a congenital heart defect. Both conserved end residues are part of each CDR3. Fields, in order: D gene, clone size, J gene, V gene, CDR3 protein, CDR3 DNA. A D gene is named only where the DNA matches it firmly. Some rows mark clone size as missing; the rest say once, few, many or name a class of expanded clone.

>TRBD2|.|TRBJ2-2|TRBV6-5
CASSRRTSPGELFF
TGTGCCAGCAGTAGAAGGACTAGCCCCGGGGAGCTGTTTTTT
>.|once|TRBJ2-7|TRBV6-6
CATKTDPYEQYF
TGTGCCACTAAGACAGATCCCTACGAGCAGTACTTC
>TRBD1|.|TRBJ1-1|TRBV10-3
CAIRGTVMNTEAFF
TGTGCCATCAGGGGGACAGTAATGAACACTGAAGCTTTCTTT
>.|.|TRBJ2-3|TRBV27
CASSKYTSLGTDTQYF
TGTGCCAGCAGCAAATATACTAGCTTGGGCACAGATACGCAGTATTTT
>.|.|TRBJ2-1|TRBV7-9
CASSLLRLVDNEQFF
TGTGCCAGCAGCCTTCTGCGCCTGGTCGACAATGAGCAGTTCTTC
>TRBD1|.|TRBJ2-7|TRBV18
CASSPVVGQGLGEQYF
TGTGCCAGCTCACCAGTCGTCGGACAGGGATTGGGCGAGCAGTACTTC
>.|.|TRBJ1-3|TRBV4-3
CASSQGDGGAALHSGNTIYF
TGCGCCAGCAGCCAGGGGGATGGCGGGGCCGCCCTCCACTCTGGAAACACCATATATTTT
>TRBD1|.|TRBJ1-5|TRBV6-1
CASSEMEGATSNQPQHF
TGTGCCAGCAGTGAAATGGAGGGGGCTACAAGCAATCAGCCCCAGCATTTT
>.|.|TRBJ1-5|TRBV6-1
CASSEALRGGDSNQPQHF
TGTGCCAGCAGTGAAGCGCTTCGGGGGGGGGATAGCAATCAGCCCCAGCATTTT
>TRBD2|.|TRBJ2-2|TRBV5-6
CASSPGGEADTGELFF
TGTGCCAGCAGTCCCGGGGGGGAGGCGGACACCGGGGAGCTGTTTTTT
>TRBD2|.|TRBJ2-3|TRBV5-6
CASSSSSGMSTDTQYF
TGTGCCAGCAGCTCGTCTAGCGGGATGAGCACAGATACGCAGTATTTT
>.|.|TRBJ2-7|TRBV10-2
CASSPTPLSYEQYF
TGCGCCAGCAGTCCAACTCCACTTTCCTACGAGCAGTACTTC
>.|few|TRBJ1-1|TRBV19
CASSILAGGVAFF
TGTGCCAGTAGTATTCTTGCGGGTGGTGTGGCTTTCTTT
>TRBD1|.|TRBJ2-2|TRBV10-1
CASSESTGSTGELFF
TGCGCCAGCAGTGAGTCGACAGGGAGCACCGGGGAGCTGTTTTTT
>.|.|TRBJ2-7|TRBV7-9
CASSFRANSYEQYF
TGTGCCAGCAGCTTTAGAGCGAACTCCTACGAGCAGTACTTC
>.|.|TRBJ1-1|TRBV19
CASTPLRTQNTEAFF
TGTGCCAGTACCCCACTTCGGACACAGAACACTGAAGCTTTCTTT
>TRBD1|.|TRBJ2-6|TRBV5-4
CASSFRTGSSGANVLTF
TGTGCCAGCAGCTTCCGGACAGGGAGCTCTGGGGCCAACGTCCTGACTTTC
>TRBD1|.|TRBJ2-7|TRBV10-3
CAISENRTGDLYEQYF
TGTGCCATCAGTGAAAATCGGACAGGGGATCTCTACGAGCAGTACTTC
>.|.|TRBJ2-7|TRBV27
CASGARHEQYF
TGTGCCAGCGGCGCGCGGCACGAGCAGTACTTC
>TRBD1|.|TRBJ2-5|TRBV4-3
CASSQDQGQEETQYF
TGCGCCAGCAGCCAAGATCAGGGACAGGAAGAGACCCAGTACTTC